The rows below give T cell receptor beta chains drawn from one sample of a study of cytomegalovirus exposure and HLA in healthy donors. Repertoires were generated with immunoSEQ multiplex PCR, while TCRdb's copy carries only in-frame clones and drops some. Here the sample spans roughly 70,000 clones, under 80% being singletons. The sample was PBMCs. These receptor sequences come from a male donor in good health and CMV-seropositive. Each CDR3 is given with its conserved first and last residue. The order of the fields is J gene, V gene, CDR3 protein.

J gene: TRBJ1-1; V gene: TRBV10-1; CDR3 protein: CASSDSGDAIGFF
J gene: TRBJ2-7; V gene: TRBV28; CDR3 protein: CASSLSSYEQYF
J gene: TRBJ1-4; V gene: TRBV18; CDR3 protein: CASSPPGGGPNEKLFF
J gene: TRBJ1-5; V gene: TRBV19; CDR3 protein: CASSITGSPFQPQHF
J gene: TRBJ1-3; V gene: TRBV19; CDR3 protein: CASRPATGGGNTIYF
J gene: TRBJ2-3; V gene: TRBV5-6; CDR3 protein: CASSLTGSGTDTQYF
J gene: TRBJ2-7; V gene: TRBV4-2; CDR3 protein: CASSQDLQGSYEQYF
J gene: TRBJ2-1; V gene: TRBV7-2; CDR3 protein: CASSSGGASEQFF
J gene: TRBJ1-5; V gene: TRBV19; CDR3 protein: CASSTTVNQPQHF
J gene: .; V gene: TRBV19; CDR3 protein: CASSILGSRDYEQYF
J gene: TRBJ2-3; V gene: TRBV18; CDR3 protein: CASSPKLAGGADTQYF
J gene: TRBJ2-3; V gene: TRBV12-5; CDR3 protein: CASATDTQYF
J gene: TRBJ1-1; V gene: TRBV19; CDR3 protein: CASSVGGLPTEAFF
J gene: TRBJ2-4; V gene: TRBV9; CDR3 protein: CASSEGDSIQYF
J gene: TRBJ1-5; V gene: TRBV30; CDR3 protein: CACTQGGGQPQHF
J gene: TRBJ2-2; V gene: TRBV18; CDR3 protein: CASSPGAAGTGELFF
J gene: TRBJ2-7; V gene: TRBV4-1; CDR3 protein: CASSVGASGGFTYEQYF
J gene: TRBJ2-7; V gene: TRBV6-1; CDR3 protein: CASSGSQDPGQPYEQYF
J gene: .; V gene: TRBV27; CDR3 protein: CASSLLQGSYEQYF
J gene: TRBJ2-3; V gene: TRBV18; CDR3 protein: CASSPSPDTQYF
J gene: TRBJ1-2; V gene: TRBV18; CDR3 protein: CASQKGGNAGYGYTF
J gene: TRBJ2-1; V gene: TRBV15; CDR3 protein: CATSPQVNNEQFF
J gene: TRBJ1-2; V gene: TRBV5-1; CDR3 protein: CASSYTSRPGANYGYTF
J gene: TRBJ2-2; V gene: TRBV5-1; CDR3 protein: CASSSGRQGYTGELFF
J gene: TRBJ2-1; V gene: TRBV30; CDR3 protein: CAWTNGVDEQFF
J gene: TRBJ2-7; V gene: TRBV5-1; CDR3 protein: CASRAPGLAGYEQYF
J gene: TRBJ2-1; V gene: TRBV5-6; CDR3 protein: CASSGLGTGTNEQFF
J gene: TRBJ2-7; V gene: TRBV15; CDR3 protein: CATSRDLYGLEQYF
J gene: TRBJ2-2; V gene: TRBV21-1; CDR3 protein: CASSKTVRGANTGELFF
J gene: TRBJ2-7; V gene: TRBV7-2; CDR3 protein: CASNSGPDWYEQYF
J gene: TRBJ2-2; V gene: TRBV5-1; CDR3 protein: CASSDRAGELFF
J gene: TRBJ1-3; V gene: TRBV7-9; CDR3 protein: CASSPDRAGGNTIYF
J gene: TRBJ2-3; V gene: TRBV10-2; CDR3 protein: CASSEESVVAADTQYF
J gene: TRBJ1-6; V gene: TRBV2; CDR3 protein: CASTSQPGNSPLHF
J gene: TRBJ2-7; V gene: TRBV29-1; CDR3 protein: CSVTPLGSSEQYF
J gene: TRBJ1-4; V gene: TRBV4-3; CDR3 protein: CASSQDSVAANEKLFF
J gene: TRBJ2-5; V gene: TRBV7-2; CDR3 protein: CASSLTGLSQETQYF
J gene: TRBJ2-5; V gene: TRBV2; CDR3 protein: CASTRTLQETQYF
J gene: TRBJ1-6; V gene: TRBV30; CDR3 protein: CAWSVDGASPLHF
J gene: TRBJ1-1; V gene: TRBV2; CDR3 protein: CAGREELMSTEAFF
J gene: TRBJ2-7; V gene: TRBV5-4; CDR3 protein: CASSGDLGEQYF
J gene: TRBJ1-2; V gene: TRBV6-5; CDR3 protein: CASIFPDRNYGYTF
J gene: TRBJ2-7; V gene: TRBV2; CDR3 protein: CASNPEQGLAGGARAYEQYF
J gene: TRBJ2-2; V gene: TRBV7-9; CDR3 protein: CASSLTGGGVGELFF
J gene: TRBJ2-5; V gene: TRBV9; CDR3 protein: CASNVAGGPRETQYF
J gene: TRBJ2-7; V gene: TRBV28; CDR3 protein: CASSLGGSGRIYEQYF
J gene: TRBJ2-6; V gene: TRBV14; CDR3 protein: CASSQKWLALNFSGANVLTF
J gene: TRBJ1-5; V gene: TRBV6-6; CDR3 protein: CASRSSQPQHF
J gene: TRBJ2-7; V gene: TRBV20-1; CDR3 protein: CSAILVTEQYF
J gene: TRBJ2-1; V gene: TRBV10-3; CDR3 protein: CASRCLTDEGNEQFF
J gene: TRBJ2-7; V gene: TRBV30; CDR3 protein: CAWTTSYEQYF
J gene: TRBJ2-7; V gene: TRBV6-1; CDR3 protein: CASTPLNSGYEQYF
J gene: TRBJ2-3; V gene: TRBV18; CDR3 protein: CASRSTGGLLTDTQYF